These T cell receptor beta chains were read from a single sample in a study of regulatory T cells in long-lasting Graves disease. TCRdb fed the multiplex PCR reads into MiXCR, producing one record per CDR3 protein. The sample lists about 460,000 distinct CDR3 sequences, about 20% occurring once. The material sequenced was peripheral blood mononuclear cells (PBMCs), taken when the disease was refractory, from a patient treated with antithyroid drugs. These receptors were taken from a female donor with Graves disease. The CDR3 runs from the conserved cysteine through the conserved F or W. The order of the fields is J gene, clone size, D gene, V gene, CDR3 protein, CDR3 DNA. The D gene is left open where the match is weak. Size values are once, few and many counts, or a class for expanded clones, and some rows have none.

TRBJ1-2,many,-,TRBV11-1,CASSADSYGYTF,TGTGCCAGCAGCGCGGATTCCTATGGCTACACCTTC
TRBJ1-5,-,-,TRBV6-9,CASSYYGTRDQPQHF,TGTGCCAGCAGTTATTACGGGACACGGGATCAGCCCCAGCATTTT
TRBJ1-2,many,-,TRBV7-2,CASSLTGPENYGYTF,TGTGCCAGCAGCTTAACAGGTCCGGAGAACTATGGCTACACCTTC
TRBJ2-7,-,TRBD1,TRBV6-2/TRBV6-3,CATLSPGQGGHEQYF,TGTGCCACCTTAAGCCCGGGACAGGGTGGCCACGAGCAGTACTTC
TRBJ2-1,few,TRBD2,TRBV28,CASSLLDRGEFF,TGTGCCAGCAGTTTATTAGACCGGGGGGAGTTCTTC
TRBJ2-7,few,TRBD2,TRBV25-1,CARGLAEYEQYF,TGTGCCAGAGGACTAGCGGAATACGAGCAGTACTTC
TRBJ1-4,-,TRBD1,TRBV27,CASSTRDRGNEKLFF,TGTGCCAGCAGTACCCGGGACAGGGGAAATGAAAAACTGTTTTTT
TRBJ2-7,many,TRBD2,TRBV12-3/TRBV12-4,CASSLGGSYYEQYF,TGTGCCAGCAGTTTGGGGGGGAGTTACTACGAGCAGTACTTC
TRBJ2-5,many,TRBD2,TRBV9,CASSLQKGGTSQETQYF,TGTGCCAGCAGCTTACAAAAAGGGGGGACTAGTCAAGAGACCCAGTACTTC
TRBJ2-7,many,TRBD1,TRBV7-2,CASSQTGSYEQYF,TGTGCCAGCAGCCAGACAGGGTCCTACGAGCAGTACTTC
TRBJ2-3,-,-,TRBV6-2/TRBV6-3,CASRRAQGQRQYF,TGTGCCAGCAGACGCGCACAGGGACAACGGCAGTATTTT
TRBJ2-7,many,TRBD2,TRBV7-2,CASSLAGDYSYEQYF,TGTGCCAGCAGCCTAGCGGGAGACTACTCCTACGAGCAGTACTTC
TRBJ2-7,many,-,TRBV12-3/TRBV12-4,CASSLRQNEQYF,TGTGCCAGCAGTTTACGGCAGAACGAGCAGTACTTC
TRBJ1-1,few,-,TRBV30,CASYRAEAFF,TGTGCCTCTTACAGGGCTGAAGCTTTCTTT